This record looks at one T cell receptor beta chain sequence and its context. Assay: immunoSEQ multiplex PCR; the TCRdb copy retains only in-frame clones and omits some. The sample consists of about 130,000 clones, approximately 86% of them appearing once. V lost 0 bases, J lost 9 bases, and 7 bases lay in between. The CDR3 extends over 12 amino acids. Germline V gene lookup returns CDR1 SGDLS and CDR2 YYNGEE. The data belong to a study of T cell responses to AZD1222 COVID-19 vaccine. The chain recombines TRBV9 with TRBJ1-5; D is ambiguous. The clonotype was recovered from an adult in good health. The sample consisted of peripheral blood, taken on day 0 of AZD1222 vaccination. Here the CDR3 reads CASSVEGGPQHF. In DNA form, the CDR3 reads TGTGCCAGCAGCGTAGAAGGAGGGCCCCAGCATTTT.